This paragraph reports one T cell receptor beta chain. The sample comes from a study of T cell changes during pregnancy in multiple sclerosis. Sequencing used immunoSEQ multiplex PCR; TCRdb keeps in-frame clones, though not all of them. The profile shows just under 85,000 clones, just over 90% of them singletons. Germline V gives CDR1 SGHTA, CDR2 FQGTGA. The CDR3 has 15 residues. Trimming took 2 bases from V and 9 from J, leaving 17 bases between them. The TCR originated in a female donor with multiple sclerosis, enrolled in a pregnancy study. The input for sequencing was peripheral blood, taken in the first trimester of pregnancy. This sequence joins TRBV7-3 and TRBJ2-1; D unclear. CDR3 amino acids: CASSLVLVSESEQFF. The CDR3 coding sequence is TGTGCCAGCAGCTTAGTACTTGTTTCGGAGTCTGAGCAGTTCTTC.